A single sample gave rise to the 4 T cell receptor beta chains below, sequenced in a study of blood T cell repertoires in COVID-19 (TCRdb year 2020). Library construction relied on the immunoSEQ multiplex PCR assay. TCRdb's version of the immuneACCESS table is confined to in-frame rearrangements and falls short of the full clone set. An unresolved V gene accounts for under half of the shortfall where checked; the remainder is of unknown origin. The table for this sample lists some 53,000 clones; nearly 90% of them were counted only once. 4.9% of the sample goes to the ten largest clones. The sequenced sample consisted of peripheral blood. These receptor sequences come from a man in his fifties or sixties with active COVID-19.

V usage is TRBV6-8 and J usage is TRBJ2-7, with D perhaps matching TRBD2 (6 bases). CDR3 length: 13 residues. The V gene's germline CDR1 is MNHGY and CDR2 SAAAGT. The V gene lost 8 bases and the J gene lost 2 bases, with 13 bases spanning the gap. The CDR3 sequence: CASPSGVAYEQYF. The CDR3, as DNA: TGTGCCAGCCCCTCGGGGGTGGCCTACGAGCAGTACTTC.

V and J are TRBV27 and TRBJ2-2; 11 nucleotides line up with TRBD2. V was clipped by 6 bases and J by 4 bases; unmatched bases: 4. This CDR3 comprises 15 residues. Germline V gene lookup returns CDR1 MNHEY and CDR2 SMNVEV (reference sequence). CDR3 DNA sequence: TGTGCCAGCAGCACTAGCGGGAGAGGCACCGGGGAGCTGTTTTTT. This translates into CASSTSGRGTGELFF.

This sequence joins TRBV11-3 and TRBJ2-7, with 9 nucleotides matching TRBD1. Germline lookup yields CDR1 SGHNT and CDR2 YENEEA. The CDR3 runs to 15 residues. V was clipped by 1 base and J by 3 bases; unmatched bases: 4. The CDR3 protein is CASSLGTGAGYEQYF. The DNA of the CDR3 is TGTGCCAGCAGCTTAGGGACAGGGGCAGGCTACGAGCAGTACTTC.

This clone occurred once. The chain employs TRBV29-1 and TRBJ2-2; TRBD2 is a possible D gene (5 bases). With 5 bases removed from V and 0 bases from J, the gap between germline ends came to 10 bases. This CDR3 region has 14 residues. Germline CDR1 reads SQVTM; CDR2 reads ANQGSEA. The CDR3 DNA reads as TGCAGCGTTCTGAGGGAGACGAACACCGGGGAGCTGTTTTTT. Translated: CSVLRETNTGELFF.